This TCR beta chain appears in the sequencing data of a study of cytomegalovirus exposure and HLA in healthy donors. This clone has only a few counts. Its antigen remains unidentified. The length of the CDR3 is 16 residues. The J segment lost 0 bases and the V segment lost 2 bases, leaving 6 bases of the junction unmatched. Germline CDR1 and CDR2: SGHDT and YYEEEE. Findings of the study overall: The authors listed 150 to 200 TCR beta chains as cytomegalovirus-associated. When a later analysis compared HLA-associated TCR beta chains with equally common others, the HLA-associated chains turned out to be more clonally expanded and to have lower generation probabilities. Previously analyzed data showed that most TCR beta V segments were productive at a frequency of about 87% or about 30%.

The PCR ran on 60 Vbeta and 13 Jbeta primers. Sequencing was performed with immunoSEQ multiplex PCR; in TCRdb, only in-frame clones are kept and a portion is missing. There are over 75,000 clones in the sample; over 65% occur only once, and around 17% lies in the top ten. This sequence joins TRBV5-6 and TRBJ1-1, with 8 bases aligning to TRBD1. The sequence was obtained from a man in his 60s in good health and CMV-seropositive. The sequenced sample consisted of PBMCs. CDR3 in amino acids: CASSFYGTGMNTEAFF. CDR3 DNA sequence: TGTGCCAGCAGCTTCTACGGGACAGGAATGAACACTGAAGCTTTCTTT.